Listed below are T cell receptor beta chains from one sample, sequenced in a study of shared clonotypes between healthy human individuals. Assay used: immunoSEQ multiplex PCR; TCRdb lists only in-frame clones, some missing. The sample comprises about 2.4 million clones, 80% to 95% of which are singletons, and about 0.38% rests with the top ten. Specimen: naive CD4+ T cells from PBMCs. The receptor set was obtained from a man aged 18 to 30 in good health. Some clones in this sample may be carry-over from other donors' samples. CDR3s include the opening cysteine and the closing phenylalanine or tryptophan. Each record gives: D gene, J gene, clone size, V gene, CDR3 DNA, CDR3 protein. The D gene is left open where the match is weak. Size values are once, few and many counts, or a class for expanded clones, and some rows have none.

NA	TRBJ2-7	NA	TRBV27	TGTGCCAGCAGCTTTCTAAACTCCTACGAGCAGTACTTC	CASSFLNSYEQYF
NA	TRBJ1-5	once	TRBV10-3	TGTGCCATCAGTGAGTCCACAGGGAGTGGGCCCCAGCATTTT	CAISESTGSGPQHF
NA	TRBJ2-7	NA	TRBV4-2	TGTGCCAGCAGCCAAGGGCCCCAGAACTCACCGTACTTC	CASSQGPQNSPYF
NA	TRBJ2-7	NA	TRBV20-1	TGCAGCGCCTCCGGGCTACGTGAGCAGTACTTC	CSASGLREQYF
TRBD2	TRBJ2-1	NA	TRBV9	TGTGCCAGCAGCGTAGGACTAGCGGTTTACAATGAGCAGTTCTTC	CASSVGLAVYNEQFF
NA	TRBJ1-4	once	TRBV10-2	TGCGCCAGCAGTGAGCGAGGAGGGAGCCCGACTAATGAAAAACTGTTTTTT	CASSERGGSPTNEKLFF
NA	TRBJ2-7	NA	TRBV4-2	TGTGCCAGCAGCCAAGATCTTGGGGTCTGGGACACCACCTACGAGCAGTACTTC	CASSQDLGVWDTTYEQYF
TRBD2	TRBJ2-1	NA	TRBV28	TGTGCCAGCAGCAAGGGACTAGCGGGAGGGCCGAGCTCCTACAATGAGCAGTTCTTC	CASSKGLAGGPSSYNEQFF
NA	TRBJ1-5	NA	TRBV19	TGTGCCAGTCGAGGCGAGAGATATCAGCCCCAGCATTTT	CASRGERYQPQHF
NA	TRBJ2-3	NA	TRBV29-1	TGCAGCGTAGAACGAAGACTCACAGATACGCAGTATTTT	CSVERRLTDTQYF
NA	TRBJ2-2	NA	TRBV7-9	TGTGCCAGCAGCTTAAGTCAGGGGACCGGGGAGCTGTTTTTT	CASSLSQGTGELFF
NA	TRBJ1-1	NA	TRBV29-1	TGCAGCGCCACCCCCGGGGGAGGGGGCACTGAAGCTTTCTTT	CSATPGGGGTEAFF
NA	TRBJ2-7	NA	TRBV5-1	TGCGCCAGCAGCTTGACAGGCAGGACCTACGAGCAGTACTTC	CASSLTGRTYEQYF
NA	TRBJ1-4	NA	TRBV5-4	TGTGCCAGCAGCTTGCGCCCTAATGAAAAACTGTTTTTT	CASSLRPNEKLFF
NA	TRBJ1-3	NA	TRBV7-9	TGTGCCAGCAGCTTAATCCGGGACACCTCTGGAAACACCATATATTTT	CASSLIRDTSGNTIYF
TRBD1	TRBJ2-5	NA	TRBV5-6	TGTGCCAGCAGCCGGGGACAGCAAGAGACCCAGTACTTC	CASSRGQQETQYF